This TCR beta chain was obtained from a study of regulatory T cells in long-lasting Graves disease. In germline, CDR1 is GTSNPN, CDR2 SVGIG (reference sequence). The V gene lost 2 bases and the J gene lost 4 bases, with 6 bases spanning the gap. CDR3 length equals 11 residues. As to time point: newly diagnosed GD, antithyroid drugs for less than 3 months. PBMCs were the source of the RNA used for TCR sequencing. This clonotype was seen repeatedly, ten times or more. Through Arm-PCR of CDR3 regions and iRepertoire HTBI primers, TCR beta libraries were built. TCRdb called the multiplex PCR reads again in MiXCR, with one record for every CDR3 protein. The sample holds 620,000 or so distinct CDR3 sequences; around 15% are singletons and the top ten take approximately 20%. This same sample was also part of a study on T cells in Graves' hyperthyroidism and ophthalmopathy.

The sequences come from peripheral blood mononuclear cells (PBMCs), collected at new diagnosis, from a patient treated with antithyroid drugs. The clonotype was recovered from a woman in her thirties with Graves disease. This rearrangement joins TRBV30 to TRBJ2-7; D not certain. CDR3 sequence (DNA): TGTGCCTGGAGTTCTGGGTACGAGCAGTACTTC. Protein product: CAWSSGYEQYF. The full variable domain, its missing parts supplied by reference TRBV30 and TRBJ2-7, is SQTIHQWPATLVQPVGSPLSLECTVEGTSNPNLYWYRQAAGRGLQLLFYSVGIGQISSEVPQNLSASRPQDRQFILSSKKLLLSDSGFYLCAWSSGYEQYFGPGTRLTVT.